The 20 T cell receptor beta chains given below trace back to one sample, sequenced in a study of T-cell reconstitution after alpha-beta-depleted transplantation in children. Unique molecular identifiers featured in how the TCRbeta library was prepared. Using its own MiXCR run on the PCR reads, TCRdb lists one record per CDR3 protein. There are roughly 570,000 distinct CDR3 sequences in the sample; over 25% occur only once, and less than 40% lies in the top ten. The sequencing here drew on PBMCs, taken before TCRalphabeta/CD19-depleted stem cell transplant. These receptors all come from a boy in the first two years of life with Wiskott-Aldrich syndrome, due to receive a stem cell transplant.

The sample holds a few counts of this clonotype. The chain has TRBV20-1 and TRBJ1-5; weak D call: TRBD1 (5 bases). This CDR3 is built from 13 residues. The ends were cut back, 5 bases at V and 6 bases at J, with 14 bases in the middle. CDR1 is DFQATT and CDR2 is SNEGSKA in the germline V gene (reference sequence). This CDR3 reads CSAGSRVTQPQHF. The CDR3 nucleotides are TGCAGTGCTGGGTCCAGGGTTACTCAGCCCCAGCATTTT.

The chain joins TRBV27 to TRBJ2-7, with 12 positions matching TRBD2. Germline CDR1 reads MNHEY; CDR2 reads SMNVEV (reference sequence). This CDR3 region has 18 residues. With 5 bases clipped from V and 4 bases from J, the junction kept 15 bases outside the gene matches. The CDR3 DNA reads as TGTGCCAGCAGTCTGGATATACCCGGACTAGCGGGACCTTACGAGCAGTACTTC. It specifies CASSLDIPGLAGPYEQYF.

This clonotype showed up just a few times. The chain recombines TRBV20-1 with TRBJ2-5, with a possible D match to TRBD2 (5 bases). CDR3 length equals 14 residues. Germline V gives CDR1 DFQATT, CDR2 SNEGSKA (reference sequence). Trimming took off 6 bases at V and 1 base at J, with 15 bases between the two ends. DNA for the CDR3: TGCAGTGCCATAAAACGGGGTTCCCAAGAGACCCAGTACTTC. This gives the protein CSAIKRGSQETQYF.

This clonotype was recorded a few times. The chain uses TRBV4-1 and TRBJ1-2; D uncertain. In germline, CDR1 is MGHRA, CDR2 YSYEKL. This CDR3 contains 16 residues. The V end lost 3 bases, the J end lost 1 base, and 15 bases lay between the germline ends. The CDR3: CASSHGRVANNYGYTF. For the CDR3, the DNA is TGCGCCAGCAGCCACGGAAGGGTTGCAAATAACTATGGCTACACCTTC.

On this clonotype: The junction does not match germline at one end; this may be a read error. The rearrangement uses TRBV7-9 and TRBJ2-2; D not resolved. The germline V gene encodes CDR1 SEHNR and CDR2 FQNEAQ (reference sequence). The length of the CDR3 is 14 residues. CDR3 nucleotides: TGTTCCAGCAGCTTATGGGTTGGCACCGGGGAGCTGTTTTTT. As protein: CSSSLWVGTGELFF.

This clonotype was observed a few times. The J gene is TRBJ2-1, the V gene TRBV15, with unresolved D. Trimming took off 5 bases at V and 0 bases at J, with 5 bases between the two ends. Germline V gene lookup returns CDR1 LNHNV and CDR2 YYDKDF (reference sequence). The CDR3 has 13 amino acids. The CDR3 is CATSVYSYNEQFF. DNA for the CDR3: TGTGCCACCAGCGTATACTCCTACAATGAGCAGTTCTTC.

V is TRBV5-1 and J is TRBJ2-3; 9 bases align to TRBD2. V lost 1 base to trimming and J lost 0 bases; unmatched junction nucleotides: 6. Germline loops: CDR1 SGHRS, CDR2 YFSETQ. This CDR3 contains 17 residues. The CDR3 sequence: CASSLPALAGSTDTQYF. The CDR3 DNA reads TGCGCCAGCAGCTTGCCGGCCCTAGCGGGGAGCACAGATACGCAGTATTTT.

This clonotype was seen a handful of times. V usage is TRBV7-6 and J usage is TRBJ2-1; 11 bases agree with TRBD2. The CDR3 totals 16 residues. Germline values: CDR1 SGHVS, CDR2 FNYEAQ. V was pared by 0 bases and J by 7 bases, with 5 bases of the junction left unmatched. The CDR3 sequence: CASSLAILAGGNEQFF. CDR3 coding DNA: TGTGCCAGCAGCTTAGCGATCTTAGCGGGAGGGAATGAGCAGTTCTTC.

This clonotype was counted between two and nine times. The gene calls are TRBV7-8 and TRBJ2-1; TRBD2 might be the D (5 bases). Trimming stripped 2 bases from V and 4 bases from J, with 21 bases between. The CDR3 length is 18 residues. The germline CDR1 and CDR2 sequences are SGHVS and FQNEAQ. CDR3 protein: CASSLISAVGRGYNEQFF. CDR3 sequence (DNA): TGTGCCAGCAGCTTAATTTCGGCGGTGGGTAGAGGGTACAATGAGCAGTTCTTC.

The rearrangement joins TRBV12-3 or TRBV12-4 to TRBJ2-3; 11 positions match TRBD2. Unmatched junction bases numbered 9, after V lost 5 bases and J lost 2 bases. The CDR3 runs to 17 residues. As DNA, the CDR3 is TGTGCCAGCAGTACTCGACTAGCGGGACCTCACACAGATACGCAGTATTTT. It translates to CASSTRLAGPHTDTQYF.

J is TRBJ2-2 and V is TRBV30; D ambiguous. V was shortened by 0 bases and J by 3 bases, with 11 bases between the two germline ends. This CDR3 region has 15 residues. Per germline, CDR1 GTSNPN and CDR2 SVGIG (reference sequence). The CDR3 region is CAWSVRDRDTGELFF. DNA for the CDR3: TGTGCCTGGAGTGTTAGGGATCGGGACACCGGGGAGCTGTTTTTT.

CDR3: CASSTPTGVQRDDEQFF. The CDR3 DNA reads TGCGCCAGCAGCACCCCAACCGGGGTCCAGAGGGACGATGAGCAGTTCTTC. The chain carries TRBV5-1 and TRBJ2-1; either TRBD1 or TRBD2 may fit D (5 bases each). CDR3 size: 17 residues. Germline V gene sequence: CDR1 SGHRS, CDR2 YFSETQ. V was pared by 4 bases and J by 8 bases, with 25 bases between. The entire variable domain, with the rest obtained from reference TRBV5-1 and TRBJ2-1, is as follows: KAGVTQTPRYLIKTRGQQVTLSCSPISGHRSVSWYQQTPGQGLQFLFEYFSETQRNKGNFPGRFSGRQFSNSRSEMNVSTLELGDSALYLCASSTPTGVQRDDEQFFGPGTRLTVL.

This chain connects TRBV5-1 to TRBJ2-2; D is uncertain. Between the trimmed V and J ends, which lost 0 bases and 2 bases, there was a span of 11 bases. Looked up from germline, CDR1 is SGHRS and CDR2 is YFSETQ. This CDR3 comprises 16 residues. CDR3 sequence: CASSLGQNLNTGELFF. In DNA form, the CDR3 reads TGCGCCAGCAGCTTGGGGCAGAACCTAAACACCGGGGAGCTGTTTTTT.

V is TRBV3-1 and J is TRBJ2-1, with D maybe TRBD2 (7 bases). Trimming shortened V by 11 bases and J by 2 bases, and 28 bases separated the two germline ends. Germline lookup yields CDR1 LGHDT and CDR2 YNNKEL (reference sequence). The CDR3 spans 18 residues. Here the CDR3 reads CAFCLQREGGDAYNEQFF. As DNA, the CDR3 is TGTGCCTTCTGTTTACAACGTGAGGGGGGGGATGCCTACAATGAGCAGTTCTTC.

The rearrangement links TRBV29-1 to TRBJ2-1; 12 positions match TRBD2. The germline V gene encodes CDR1 SQVTM and CDR2 ANQGSEA. The CDR3 is 15 residues long. Trimming cost V 5 bases and J 5 bases; bases outside gene matches: 7. The CDR3 loop is CSVPMLAGGDNEQFF. CDR3 bases: TGCAGCGTTCCCATGCTAGCGGGAGGGGACAATGAGCAGTTCTTC.

This clonotype was detected only a few times. The CDR3: CASNDGSANYGYTF. Here the CDR3 DNA reads TGCGCCAGCAACGACGGCAGTGCGAACTATGGCTACACCTTC. V usage is TRBV5-1 and J usage is TRBJ1-2; no clear D gene. Trimming pared 6 bases from V and 2 bases from J, leaving 14 bases between. The CDR3 length is 14 residues. CDR1 is SGHRS, CDR2 YFSETQ, per germline.

This clonotype was detected a few times. The chain uses TRBV12-3 or TRBV12-4 and TRBJ2-6, with D perhaps matching TRBD1 (6 bases). Trimming shortened V by 7 bases and J by 0 bases, and 13 bases separated the two germline ends. The CDR3 sequence is 16 residues long. The chain's CDR3 is CASIPGTSSGANVLTF. CDR3 sequence (DNA): TGTGCCAGCATCCCCGGGACATCCTCTGGGGCCAACGTCCTGACTTTC.

Concerning this clonotype: A junction end diverges from the germline sequence, so it may reflect a read error. The V and J genes are TRBV7-1 and TRBJ2-1; 9 bases match TRBD1. TRBV7-1 is sorted into the ORF group, with uncertain function. The CDR3 totals 15 residues. CDR3 in amino acids: CASSTAGTGMNEQFF. The CDR3 nucleotides read TGTGCCAGCAGCACAGCCGGGACAGGGATGAATGAGCAGTTCTTC.

This chain links TRBV7-2 with TRBJ2-2, with 7 bases fitting TRBD2. The CDR3 totals 15 residues. Per germline, CDR1 SGHTA and CDR2 FQGNSA. Trimming removed 7 bases from V and 0 bases from J; junction bases left unmatched: 5. Here the CDR3 DNA reads TGTGCCAGCATGGGCGGGAGAGCGAACACCGGGGAGCTGTTTTTT. Protein: CASMGGRANTGELFF.

V and J are TRBV12-3 or TRBV12-4 and TRBJ1-1; 12 nucleotides align to TRBD1. This CDR3 contains 15 residues. V gave up 5 bases and J gave up 6 bases; unmatched junction bases: 7. The DNA for the CDR3 is TGTGCCAGCAGTGGTTGGGGACAGGGGGCCGCTGAAGCTTTCTTT. Encoded protein: CASSGWGQGAAEAFF.